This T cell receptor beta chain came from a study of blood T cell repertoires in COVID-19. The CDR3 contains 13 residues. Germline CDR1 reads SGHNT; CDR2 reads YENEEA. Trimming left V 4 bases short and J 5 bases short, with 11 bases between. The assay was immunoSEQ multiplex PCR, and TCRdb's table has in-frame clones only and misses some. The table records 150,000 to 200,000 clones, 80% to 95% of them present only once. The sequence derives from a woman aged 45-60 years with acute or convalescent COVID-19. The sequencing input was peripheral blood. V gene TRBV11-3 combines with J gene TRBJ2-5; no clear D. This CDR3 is CASSSTVKETQYF. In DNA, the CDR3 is TGTGCCAGCAGCTCTACGGTCAAGGAGACCCAGTACTTC.